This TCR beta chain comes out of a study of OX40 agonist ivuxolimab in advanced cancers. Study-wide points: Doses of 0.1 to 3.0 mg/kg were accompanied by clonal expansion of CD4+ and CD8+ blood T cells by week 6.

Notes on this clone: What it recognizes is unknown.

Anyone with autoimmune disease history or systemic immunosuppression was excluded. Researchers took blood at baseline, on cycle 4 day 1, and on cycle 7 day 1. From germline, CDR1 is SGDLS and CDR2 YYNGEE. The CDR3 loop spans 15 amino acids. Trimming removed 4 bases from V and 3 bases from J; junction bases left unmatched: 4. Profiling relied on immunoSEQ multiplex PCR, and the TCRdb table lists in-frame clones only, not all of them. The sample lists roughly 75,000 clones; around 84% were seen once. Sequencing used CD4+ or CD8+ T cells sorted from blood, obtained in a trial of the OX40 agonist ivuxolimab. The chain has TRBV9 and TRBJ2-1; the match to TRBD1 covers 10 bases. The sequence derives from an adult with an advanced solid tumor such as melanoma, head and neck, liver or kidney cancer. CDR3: CASSPRTGGYNEQFF. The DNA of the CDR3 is TGTGCCAGCAGCCCCCGGACAGGGGGCTACAATGAGCAGTTCTTC.